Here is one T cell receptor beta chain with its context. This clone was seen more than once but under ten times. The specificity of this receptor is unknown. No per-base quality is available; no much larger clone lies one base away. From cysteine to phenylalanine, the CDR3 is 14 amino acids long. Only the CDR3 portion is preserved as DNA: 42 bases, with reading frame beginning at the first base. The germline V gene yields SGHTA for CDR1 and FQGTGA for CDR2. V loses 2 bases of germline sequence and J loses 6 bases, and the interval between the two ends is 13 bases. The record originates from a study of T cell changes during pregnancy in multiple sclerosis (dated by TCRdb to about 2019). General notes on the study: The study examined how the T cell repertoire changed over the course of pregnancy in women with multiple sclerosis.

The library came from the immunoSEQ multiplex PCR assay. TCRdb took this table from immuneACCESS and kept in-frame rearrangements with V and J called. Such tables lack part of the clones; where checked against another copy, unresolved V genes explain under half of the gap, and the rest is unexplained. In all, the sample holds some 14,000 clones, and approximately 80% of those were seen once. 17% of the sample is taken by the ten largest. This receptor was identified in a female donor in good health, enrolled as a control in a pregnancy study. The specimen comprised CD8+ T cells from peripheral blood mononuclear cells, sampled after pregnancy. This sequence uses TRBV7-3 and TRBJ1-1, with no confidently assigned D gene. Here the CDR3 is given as CASSLLGQGSEAFF. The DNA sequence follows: TGTGCCAGCAGCTTATTGGGCCAAGGCTCTGAAGCTTTCTTT.